The clone carrying this T cell receptor beta chain occurred a few times. Its antigen remains unidentified. This specimen comes from a study of identical twins' blood T cells. The authors' processing: Clonotypes per individual ranged from about 90,000 to nearly 500,000. TCRdb itself ran the 5' RACE reads through MiXCR, one entry per CDR3 protein. TCRdb assigned the V and J calls; the authors' analysis was not used. The data show 350,000 to 400,000 distinct CDR3 sequences, over 25% seen once. Per germline, CDR1 KGHSH and CDR2 LQKENI. This CDR3 contains 14 residues. The V end lost 5 bases, the J end lost 1 base, and 8 bases lay between the germline ends. Study results and caveats: Out-of-frame TCRbeta clonotypes reportedly had markedly more similar V usage in twins than unrelated donors. Each donor's most abundant TCRbeta clonotypes shared more CDR3 sequences with her twin than unrelated donors.

This receptor was identified in a woman aged 18 to 55 in good health. V usage is TRBV18 and J usage is TRBJ2-2; tentative D call: TRBD2 (5 bases). The sequenced material came from PBMCs. CDR3 nucleotides: TGTGCCAGCTCAGTCGGACTGAACACCGGGGAGCTGTTTTTT. It yields the protein CASSVGLNTGELFF.